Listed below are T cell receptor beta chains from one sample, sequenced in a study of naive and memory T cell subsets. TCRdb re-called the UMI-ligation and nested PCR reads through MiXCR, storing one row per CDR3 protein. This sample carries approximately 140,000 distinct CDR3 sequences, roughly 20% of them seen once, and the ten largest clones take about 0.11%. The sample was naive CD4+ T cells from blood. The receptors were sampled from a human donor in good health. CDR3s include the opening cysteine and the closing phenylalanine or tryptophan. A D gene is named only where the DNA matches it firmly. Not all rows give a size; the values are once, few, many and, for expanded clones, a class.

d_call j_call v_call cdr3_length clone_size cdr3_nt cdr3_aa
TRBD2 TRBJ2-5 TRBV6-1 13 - TGTGCCAGCTGGACTAGCGGGCAAGGGGCCCAGTACTTC CASWTSGQGAQYF
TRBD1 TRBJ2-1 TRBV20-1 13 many TGCAGTGCTAGCAGGGCAGGGGGCAATGAGCAGTTCTTC CSASRAGGNEQFF
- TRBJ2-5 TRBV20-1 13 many TGCAGTGCTACCCGGGACAACCAAGAGACCCAGTACTTC CSATRDNQETQYF
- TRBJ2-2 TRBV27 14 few TGTGCCAGCAGTTCACCTCCGACCACCGGGGAGCTGTTTTTT CASSSPPTTGELFF
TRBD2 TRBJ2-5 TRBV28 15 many TGTGCCAGCAGTCTGGCTAGCGGAGGACAAGAGACCCAGTACTTC CASSLASGGQETQYF
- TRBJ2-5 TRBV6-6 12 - TGTGCCAGCAGTCAGGGTATGGAGACCCAGTACTTC CASSQGMETQYF
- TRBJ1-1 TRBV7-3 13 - TGTGCCAGCAGCTCAGATGGGGTGGGTGAAGCTTTCTTT CASSSDGVGEAFF
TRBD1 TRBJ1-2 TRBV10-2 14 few TGCGCCAGCAAGTACTCGGGACAGCACTATGGCTACACCTTC CASKYSGQHYGYTF
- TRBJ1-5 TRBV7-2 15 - TGTGCCAGCAGCCTCTTGGCAGGGCTTTCTCAGCCCCAGCATTTT CASSLLAGLSQPQHF
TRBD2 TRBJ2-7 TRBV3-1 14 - TGTGCCAGCAGCCAACTAGCGGGACTCTACGAGCAGTACTTC CASSQLAGLYEQYF
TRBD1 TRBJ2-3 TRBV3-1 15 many TGTGCCAGCAGTCTCAGACAGGGTTGGACAGATACGCAGTATTTT CASSLRQGWTDTQYF
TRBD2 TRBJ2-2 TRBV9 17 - TGTGCCAGCAGCGTAGGAATCGGCGGGAGTCACGGCGGGGAGCTGTTTTTT CASSVGIGGSHGGELFF
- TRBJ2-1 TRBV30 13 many TGTGCCTGGAGTGGGCCCGCCGACAGTGAGCAGTTCTTC CAWSGPADSEQFF
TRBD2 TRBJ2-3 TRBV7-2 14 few TGTGCCAGCAGCCCGGGACTAGCAACAGATACGCAGTATTTT CASSPGLATDTQYF
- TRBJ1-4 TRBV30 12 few TGTGCCTGGAGGGGGACGAGCGAAAAACTGTTTTTT CAWRGTSEKLFF
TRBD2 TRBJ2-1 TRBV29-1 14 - TGCAGCGTTAAGCTAGCGGGAGCGTTTAATGAGCAGTTCTTC CSVKLAGAFNEQFF
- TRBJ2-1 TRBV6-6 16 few TGTGCCAGCAGTTACTCAGGGCACCGGGCCGGAAATGAGCAGTTCTTC CASSYSGHRAGNEQFF